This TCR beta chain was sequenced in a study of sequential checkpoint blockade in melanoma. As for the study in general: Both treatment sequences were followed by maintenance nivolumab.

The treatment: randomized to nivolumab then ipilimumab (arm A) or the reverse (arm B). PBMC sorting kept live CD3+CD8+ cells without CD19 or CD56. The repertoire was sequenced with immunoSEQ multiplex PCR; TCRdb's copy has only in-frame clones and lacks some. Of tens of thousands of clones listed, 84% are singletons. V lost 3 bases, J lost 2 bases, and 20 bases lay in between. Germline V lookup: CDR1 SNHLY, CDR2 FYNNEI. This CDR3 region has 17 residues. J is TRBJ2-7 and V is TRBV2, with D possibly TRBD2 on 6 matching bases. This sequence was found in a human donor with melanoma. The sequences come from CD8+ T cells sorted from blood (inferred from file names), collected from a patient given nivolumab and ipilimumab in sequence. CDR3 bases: TGTGCCAGCAGTGATTGGGCTTATGTAGCGGATCCCTACGAGCAGTACTTC. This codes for CASSDWAYVADPYEQYF. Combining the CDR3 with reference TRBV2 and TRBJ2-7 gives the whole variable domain EPEVTQTPSHQVTQMGQEVILRCVPISNHLYFYWYRQILGQKVEFLVSFYNNEISEKSEIFDDQFSVERPDGSNFTLKIRSTKLEDSAMYFCASSDWAYVADPYEQYFGPGTRLTVT.